This T cell receptor beta chain is drawn from a study of shared clonotypes between healthy human individuals. General observations from the study: Among a few donors, roughly 5% of naive CD4 clonotypes were found in common.

A CD45RA-negative memory subset and a CD45RA+ naive subset were separated from the CD4+ cells. In regard to this clone: Its antigen is as yet unknown.

V was clipped by 1 base and J by 3 bases, with 10 bases between them. The germline V gene encodes CDR1 SGHTA and CDR2 FQGNSA. This CDR3 comprises 14 residues. Genomic DNA from each subset was divided evenly over several immunoSEQ plates. TCRdb's copy holds only in-frame clones and misses some; the assay was immunoSEQ multiplex PCR. The sample holds around 700,000 clones, around 72% seen once. The J gene is TRBJ2-7, the V gene TRBV7-2, with D possibly matching TRBD2 (6 bases). Sequencing input: memory CD4+ T cells sorted from blood. Subset defined: CD45RA-negative fraction. This receptor was obtained from a woman younger than 45 in good health. CDR3 in DNA: TGTGCCAGCAGCTTAGGGACTAAAGGCTACGAGCAGTACTTC. Translation: CASSLGTKGYEQYF.